This T cell receptor beta chain was captured in a study of human T cells and chemical hapten exposure. This CDR3 has 13 residues. V lost 7 bases, J lost 4 bases, and 6 bases stayed unmatched. Germline loops: CDR1 LGHDT, CDR2 YNNKEL (reference sequence). The time point is: pre-sensitization, week 0. Described treatment: therapeutic diphenylcyclopropenone sensitization with weekly scalp DPC. Within the library, unique molecular identifiers were attached to each individual cDNA molecule. TCRdb re-called the RACE reads with MiXCR, one entry per CDR3 protein. The repertoire holds about 110,000 distinct CDR3 sequences, with 9.5% to 15% as singletons.

The source is a woman aged 45 to 65 with alopecia areata. Some clones in this sample may be carry-over from other donors' samples. This chain connects TRBV3-1 to TRBJ1-2, with 7 positions matching TRBD1. The sequencing used whole blood, collected in connection with sensitization to the hapten diphenylcyclopropenone (DPC). The DNA of the CDR3 is TGTGCCAGCACAAGACAGGGATCCTATGGCTACACCTTC. Its translation is CASTRQGSYGYTF.